The clone carrying this T cell receptor beta chain was picked up a small number of times. Its antigen is unknown. A single record per CDR3 protein comes from TCRdb applying MiXCR to the reads. The sample has some 25,000 distinct CDR3 sequences, just under 75% seen once. This sample stems from a study of type 1 regulatory T cells. Study in general: T-allo10 is a Tr1-enriched, alloantigen-specific CD4 T cell product made in vitro.

The V and J ends lost 0 bases and 0 bases respectively, with 9 bases between them. Germline V gene lookup returns CDR1 SGHRS and CDR2 YFSETQ. The CDR3 runs 15 residues. T-allo10 cells from the graft donor were described as anergic, host-alloantigen-specific, and alloantigen-specific suppressors. The sequencing sample was made of cultured T cells, either the whole culture or a sorted T cell fraction (not recorded which). Subset specified: Tr1-enriched cell product generated in vitro against host alloantigens. The rearrangement joins TRBV5-1 to TRBJ1-1, with D unclear. The TCR originated in a human donor in good health. The CDR3 loop is CASSLATVMNTEAFF. The CDR3 DNA follows: TGCGCCAGCAGCTTGGCGACGGTCATGAACACTGAAGCTTTCTTT.